The rows below give T cell receptor beta chains drawn from one sample of a study of T-cell reconstitution after alpha-beta-depleted transplantation in children. TCRdb reanalysed the PCR reads using MiXCR and keeps one entry per CDR3 protein. This table holds about 310,000 distinct CDR3 sequences, around 20% found once. The sample in question was PBMCs, mostly from graft donor cells, obtained 180 days after TCRalphabeta/CD19-depleted stem cell transplant. The origin of the receptors is a male patient between 10 and 17 years old who had a stem cell transplant for acute lymphoblastic leukemia, so the T cells may come from the graft donor. Each CDR3 is given with its conserved first and last residue. The order of the fields is J gene, CDR3 length, V gene, CDR3 protein.

j_call: TRBJ1-1; cdr3_length: 14; v_call: TRBV5-1; cdr3_aa: CASSSQGRNTEAFF
j_call: TRBJ1-1; cdr3_length: 15; v_call: TRBV7-9; cdr3_aa: CASSSTGVRVTEAFF
j_call: TRBJ1-2; cdr3_length: 12; v_call: TRBV29-1; cdr3_aa: CSVVFGAYGYTF
j_call: TRBJ2-3; cdr3_length: 17; v_call: TRBV5-1; cdr3_aa: CASSLRVTGGAGDTQYF
j_call: TRBJ1-1; cdr3_length: 14; v_call: TRBV12-3/TRBV12-4; cdr3_aa: CASSNPWENTEAFF
j_call: TRBJ1-2; cdr3_length: 14; v_call: TRBV4-2; cdr3_aa: CASSPDRISYGYTF
j_call: TRBJ1-2; cdr3_length: 12; v_call: TRBV5-6; cdr3_aa: CATSQGANGYTF
j_call: TRBJ2-3; cdr3_length: 17; v_call: TRBV9; cdr3_aa: CASSVGLAGKSTDTQYF
j_call: TRBJ1-1; cdr3_length: 14; v_call: TRBV12-3/TRBV12-4; cdr3_aa: CASSPDIINTEAFF
j_call: TRBJ2-5; cdr3_length: 15; v_call: TRBV20-1; cdr3_aa: CSVAGPVGLGETQYF
j_call: TRBJ1-2; cdr3_length: 13; v_call: TRBV3-1; cdr3_aa: CASSRDRLYGYTF
j_call: TRBJ2-1; cdr3_length: 15; v_call: TRBV7-3; cdr3_aa: CASSFRVGTTNEQFF
j_call: TRBJ2-7; cdr3_length: 12; v_call: TRBV11-2; cdr3_aa: CASTRTRYEQYF
j_call: TRBJ2-1; cdr3_length: 16; v_call: TRBV5-1; cdr3_aa: CASSASGTRAYNEQFF
j_call: TRBJ2-3; cdr3_length: 13; v_call: TRBV20-1; cdr3_aa: CSARDRAAGTQYF
j_call: TRBJ2-1; cdr3_length: 18; v_call: TRBV12-3/TRBV12-4; cdr3_aa: CAGRGFRASHFSYNEQFF
j_call: TRBJ2-7; cdr3_length: 14; v_call: TRBV12-3/TRBV12-4; cdr3_aa: CASSGASGRNEQYF
j_call: TRBJ2-3; cdr3_length: 15; v_call: TRBV3-1; cdr3_aa: CASSLRLAGIDTQYF
j_call: TRBJ2-2; cdr3_length: 17; v_call: TRBV5-1; cdr3_aa: CASSLDPMREYTGELFF
j_call: TRBJ2-2; cdr3_length: 13; v_call: TRBV20-1; cdr3_aa: CSARFGRAGELFF